This T cell receptor beta chain comes out of a study of T cells in tuberculosis. Whole-study context: In South Africa, adults with active tuberculosis were compared with IGRA-negative and latently infected IGRA-positive adolescents.

The V end was cut by 3 bases, the J end by 2 bases, with 13 bases between. Germline loops: CDR1 LNHDA, CDR2 SQIVND (reference sequence). The length of the CDR3 is 15 residues. General observations from the study: Cases with active tuberculosis were adults, while controls were adolescents. GEM motif frequencies gave more than 65% accuracy; the GMM repertoire gave approximately 90%. Shorter CDR3-alpha in active tuberculosis partly drove smaller distances.

Comment on this clone: The antigen remains undetermined.

Time point meaning: new active TB diagnosis, blood taken before or within 7 days of starting treatment. Sequencing was performed with immunoSEQ multiplex PCR; in TCRdb, only in-frame clones are kept and a portion is missing. The top ten clones hold roughly 4.7% of a sample with more than 35,000 clones, roughly 95% of them seen once. This TCR was sampled from an adult with tuberculosis. Sequenced material: PBMCs, taken at tuberculosis diagnosis. The rearrangement joins TRBV19 to TRBJ2-5; tentative D call: TRBD1 (5 bases). CDR3 in amino acids: CASSIYGGAQETQYF. DNA of the CDR3: TGTGCCAGTAGTATTTATGGTGGGGCTCAAGAGACCCAGTACTTC.